The next 8 T cell receptor beta chains were all read from a single sample in a study of T cells after posttransplantation cyclophosphamide. Repertoires were generated with immunoSEQ multiplex PCR, while TCRdb's copy carries only in-frame clones and drops some. The table records about 21,000 clones, 80% to 90% of them present only once. Controls had myeloablative marrow grafts with methotrexate and calcineurin inhibitor, sampled at 1 year. Sample: PBMCs, taken 362 days after allogeneic stem cell transplant with calcineurin inhibitor and methotrexate. The source of these receptors is a female patient aged 30 to 40 who received an allogeneic stem cell transplant from an unrelated donor, was CMV-positive, and had acute and chronic GVHD. Some T cells may arise from the graft donor.

This chain joins TRBV19 and TRBJ1-2; D call uncertain. There are 13 residues in the CDR3. The germline CDR1 and CDR2 sequences are LNHDA and SQIVND (reference sequence). Trimming removed 3 bases from V and 1 base from J, with 6 bases in between. This CDR3 is CASSIGVNYGYTF. The CDR3, as DNA: TGTGCCAGTAGTATCGGGGTTAACTATGGCTACACCTTC.

V is TRBV27 and J is TRBJ2-3; 8 nucleotides align to TRBD2. Germline CDR1 and CDR2: MNHEY and SMNVEV (reference sequence). The trim removed 3 bases at V and 2 bases at J, leaving 4 bases unmatched. CDR3 length equals 15 residues. The CDR3 reads CASSLAGGTTDTQYF. For the CDR3, the DNA is TGTGCCAGCAGTTTGGCGGGAGGCACCACAGATACGCAGTATTTT.

The chain combines TRBV18 with TRBJ1-4; TRBD1 agrees at 10 bases. CDR3 length: 17 amino acids. V gave up 6 bases and J gave up 0 bases; unmatched junction bases: 7. Germline V gives CDR1 KGHSH, CDR2 LQKENI. CDR3 region: CASSVRDRGATNEKLFF. The CDR3 DNA follows: TGTGCCAGCTCGGTCCGGGACAGGGGTGCAACTAATGAAAAACTGTTTTTT.

The V gene is TRBV7-6, the J gene TRBJ2-2; TRBD2 might be the D (5 bases). Trimming took 5 bases from V and 3 from J, leaving 13 bases between them. This CDR3 contains 15 residues. The germline V gene encodes CDR1 SGHVS and CDR2 FNYEAQ. The CDR3 spells CASSHGNGYTGELFF. The CDR3 bases are TGTGCCAGCAGCCACGGGAACGGATACACCGGGGAGCTGTTTTTT.

The V gene is TRBV11-2, the J gene TRBJ1-2; D call uncertain. The CDR3 contains 13 residues. Germline loops: CDR1 SGHAT, CDR2 FQNNGV. V lost 7 bases and J lost 6, with 15 bases in between. The CDR3 DNA reads as TGTGCCAGCAACCCACCCCCGACACATGGCTACACCTTC. Amino acids: CASNPPPTHGYTF.

The chain is built from TRBV7-3 and TRBJ2-5, with D perhaps TRBD2 (6 bases). With 5 bases removed from V and 5 bases from J, the gap between germline ends came to 27 bases. Germline V lookup: CDR1 SGHTA, CDR2 FQGTGA. The CDR3 runs to 18 residues. The CDR3 is CASSQEAIEQVRGETQYF. In DNA form, the CDR3 reads TGTGCCAGCAGCCAAGAGGCAATAGAACAGGTACGGGGGGAGACCCAGTACTTC.

The chain joins TRBV7-2 to TRBJ2-5, with D possibly being TRBD2 (6 bases). The CDR3 sequence is 14 residues long. V lost 7 bases, J lost 7 bases, and 19 bases lay in between. Germline V CDR1 and CDR2: SGHTA, FQGNSA. DNA of the CDR3: TGTGCCAGCACCACCCTTGGGCGGGAAGGGACCCAGTACTTC. This translates into CASTTLGREGTQYF.

The V and J genes are TRBV18 and TRBJ2-3; the match to TRBD1 covers 10 bases. The CDR3 contains 16 residues. Germline lookup yields CDR1 KGHSH and CDR2 LQKENI. V shed 2 bases, J shed 2 bases, and the junction held 4 bases outside the gene matches. This CDR3 reads CASSPGTGAYTDTQYF. The CDR3 DNA is TGTGCCAGCTCACCAGGGACAGGGGCTTACACAGATACGCAGTATTTT.